This T cell receptor (beta chain) was recorded in a study of blood T cell repertoires in COVID-19. The assay was immunoSEQ multiplex PCR, and TCRdb's table has in-frame clones only and misses some. The data contain 85,000 to 95,000 clones, roughly 86% of them singletons. V was clipped by 3 bases and J by 7 bases; unmatched bases: 5. CDR1 is KGHDR and CDR2 is SFDVKD in the germline V gene. The length of the CDR3 is 15 residues. Sequencing was done on a sample of peripheral blood. This rearrangement joins TRBV24-1 to TRBJ1-2; 12 bases fit TRBD1. The TCR comes from a human donor in a cohort sampled during active COVID-19. The CDR3 spells CATSDPGQGASGYTF. CDR3 nucleotides: TGTGCCACCAGTGATCCGGGACAGGGGGCGAGTGGCTACACCTTC.